This entry lists 20 T cell receptor beta chains sequenced from one sample in a study of blood T cell repertoires in COVID-19. The method was immunoSEQ multiplex PCR; TCRdb's version includes in-frame clones alone and lacks a portion of them. The table lists 210,000 or so clones, 84% of them singletons. The specimen was peripheral blood. The receptors were sampled from a woman in her 70s with active or convalescent COVID-19.

CDR3: CASSLAGTPKQFF. Here the CDR3 DNA reads TGTGCCAGCAGCTTAGCCGGGACACCCAAGCAGTTCTTC. The chain links TRBV7-8 to TRBJ2-1; maybe TRBD1 (6 bases). Germline V gene data show CDR1 as SGHVS and CDR2 as FQNEAQ. V lost 0 bases and J lost 11, with 11 bases in between. The CDR3 totals 13 residues.

This chain joins TRBV5-1 and TRBJ1-4; the match to TRBD1 covers 7 bases. CDR1 is SGHRS and CDR2 is YFSETQ in the germline V gene. The CDR3 length is 20 residues. After removal of 4 bases from V and 5 bases from J, the junction contained 23 bases not matched to a gene. The CDR3 region has the DNA TGCGCCAGCAGCCACGGGATTCAGGGGGGCTCTTCCCCGAGGAATGAAAAACTGTTTTTT. Translation gives CASSHGIQGGSSPRNEKLFF.

The chain recombines TRBV28 with TRBJ1-2; D remains unclear. The CDR3 length is 15 residues. V dropped 6 bases and J dropped 4 bases, with 18 bases sitting between them. Germline V gene sequence: CDR1 MDHEN, CDR2 SYDVKM. In DNA form, the CDR3 reads TGTGCCAGCAGCCCGCCCGCTGCGAACTCCTATGGCTACACCTTC. Protein: CASSPPAANSYGYTF.

Here the CDR3 reads CATSRDLRGSNTGELFF. CDR3 sequence (DNA): TGTGCCACCAGCAGAGATCTGCGGGGGTCAAACACCGGGGAGCTGTTTTTT. This chain links TRBV15 with TRBJ2-2; 7 nucleotides align to TRBD2. Per germline, CDR1 LNHNV and CDR2 YYDKDF (reference sequence). Germline trimming cut 0 bases from V and 2 bases from J; bases unmatched to any gene: 6. The length of the CDR3 is 17 residues.

The rearrangement joins TRBV5-6 to TRBJ2-7; 8 bases match TRBD1. In germline, CDR1 is SGHDT, CDR2 YYEEEE. The CDR3 is 19 amino acids. V lost 3 bases and J lost 5; bases outside the gene matches: 22. CDR3: CASSSPIPFPGGFTDEQYF. CDR3 in DNA: TGTGCCAGCAGCTCACCTATCCCGTTCCCAGGGGGCTTTACGGACGAGCAGTACTTC.

CDR3 bases: TGTGCCAGCAGGGACAGGACTAGCACAGATACGCAGTATTTT. Translation: CASRDRTSTDTQYF. The J gene is TRBJ2-3, the V gene TRBV6-5, with TRBD1 matching over 7 bases. The CDR3 spans 14 residues. V trimming: 6 bases; J trimming: 0 bases; junction bases outside the gene matches: 3. Germline lookup yields CDR1 MNHEY and CDR2 SVGAGI.

The chain links TRBV5-4 to TRBJ2-7; 12 bases line up with TRBD2. The germline V gene has CDR1 SGHNT and CDR2 YYREEE (reference sequence). V gave up 5 bases and J gave up 5 bases; unmatched junction bases: 5. This CDR3 is 14 amino acids long. The CDR3 nucleotides read TGTGCCAGCAGTAAGACTAGCGGGAGTAACGAGCAGTACTTC. This translates into CASSKTSGSNEQYF.

The CDR3 region has the DNA TGCGCCAGCAGTGAGTCGAGCCTAGCGGGAGGGACAGATACGCAGTATTTT. As protein: CASSESSLAGGTDTQYF. V usage is TRBV10-1 and J usage is TRBJ2-3; TRBD2 aligns across 12 bases. The V and J ends lost 0 bases and 3 bases, in that order; junction bases with no gene match: 4. There are 17 residues in the CDR3. The germline CDR1 and CDR2 sequences are WNHNN and SYGVQD (reference sequence).

This chain connects TRBV20-1 to TRBJ2-1; TRBD2 might be the D (5 bases). The V gene's germline CDR1 is DFQATT and CDR2 SNEGSKA (reference sequence). The CDR3 contains 16 residues. V gave up 3 bases and J gave up 0 bases, with 15 bases separating them. In DNA, the CDR3 is TGCAGTGCTAGTAATTCGGACTCTGCCTCCTACAATGAGCAGTTCTTC. It translates to CSASNSDSASYNEQFF.

In its sample, this clone was seen a few times. V gene TRBV3-1 (or the pseudogene TRBV3-2) combines with J gene TRBJ2-7; possible D gene TRBD1, 6 bases. Germline V gene sequence: CDR1 LGHDT, CDR2 YNNKEL (reference sequence). This CDR3 is 15 amino acids long. V lost 0 bases, J lost 3 bases, and 12 bases lay in between. The CDR3 region has the DNA TGTGCCAGCAGCCAAGATGGCAGGGGATACTACGAGCAGTACTTC. Its protein is CASSQDGRGYYEQYF.

The CDR3, as DNA: TGCGCCAGCAGCCAATCCCGGTCCCGCTCCTACGAGCAGTACTTC. Protein: CASSQSRSRSYEQYF. The chain recombines TRBV4-1 with TRBJ2-7; D remains ambiguous. The CDR3 contains 15 residues. Between the trimmed V and J ends, which lost 2 bases and 0 bases, there was a span of 11 bases. Germline V CDR1 and CDR2: MGHRA, YSYEKL.

The V and J genes are TRBV11-2 and TRBJ2-1; 7 nucleotides align to TRBD2. Germline CDR1 is SGHAT and CDR2 is FQNNGV. V lost 5 bases, J lost 12 bases, and 10 bases stayed unmatched. The CDR3 has 13 amino acids. CDR3 amino acids: CASSPQEQRGQFF. In DNA form, the CDR3 reads TGTGCCAGCAGCCCCCAGGAGCAGCGGGGGCAGTTCTTC.

The chain employs TRBV4-1 and TRBJ2-7; the match to TRBD2 covers 7 bases. This CDR3 has 15 residues. Germline V lookup: CDR1 MGHRA, CDR2 YSYEKL. The junction had 4 bases not matched to a gene; V was cut back by 1 base and J by 1 base. CDR3 loop: CASSQAREGSYEQYF. CDR3 DNA sequence: TGCGCCAGCAGCCAAGCAAGGGAGGGATCCTACGAGCAGTACTTC.

This clone has at least ten counts. This chain connects TRBV29-1 to TRBJ2-7, with D perhaps TRBD2 (6 bases). The germline V gene encodes CDR1 SQVTM and CDR2 ANQGSEA. Trimming removed 1 base at V and 5 bases at J, with 15 bases between. This CDR3 has 14 residues. CDR3 protein: CSVEAGGGTNEQYF. The CDR3 DNA reads as TGCAGCGTTGAAGCGGGTGGAGGGACCAACGAGCAGTACTTC.

The chain joins TRBV9 to TRBJ2-2; D remains ambiguous. The length of the CDR3 is 16 residues. Germline lookup yields CDR1 SGDLS and CDR2 YYNGEE. The ends were cut back, 0 bases at V and 0 bases at J, with 9 bases in the middle. CDR3 sequence (DNA): TGTGCCAGCAGCGTAGTACCAAGCACGAACACCGGGGAGCTGTTTTTT. Translation: CASSVVPSTNTGELFF.

The chain uses TRBV7-2 and TRBJ1-5; 9 bases map to TRBD1. There are 15 residues in the CDR3. Germline-derived CDR1 and CDR2 are SGHTA and FQGNSA. V lost 5 bases, J lost 3 bases, and 5 bases stayed unmatched. In DNA form, the CDR3 reads TGTGCCAGCAGCGCCTGGACAGGGGCCAATCAGCCCCAGCATTTT. The encoded protein is CASSAWTGANQPQHF.

CDR3 nucleotides: TGTGCCAGCTCACCATATCCGTCCGGGAACACTGAAGCTTTCTTT. As protein: CASSPYPSGNTEAFF. The genes are TRBV18 and TRBJ1-1; D is ambiguous. Trimming took 2 bases from V and 1 from J, leaving 11 bases between them. CDR1 KGHSH and CDR2 LQKENI come from the germline V gene. The length of the CDR3 is 15 residues.

The chain employs TRBV29-1 and TRBJ2-1; TRBD1 is a possible D gene (5 bases). CDR1 is SQVTM and CDR2 is ANQGSEA in the germline V gene. Trimming took off 3 bases at V and 6 bases at J, with 18 bases between the two ends. This CDR3 spans 15 amino acids. The chain's CDR3 is CSVDPTRGSSNEQFF. CDR3 nucleotides: TGCAGCGTTGACCCGACAAGGGGCTCGTCCAATGAGCAGTTCTTC.

This clone was seen a few times. The genes are TRBV6-5 and TRBJ1-5; D perhaps matches TRBD1 (5 bases). Trimming stripped 7 bases from V and 3 bases from J, with 13 bases between. Germline V lookup: CDR1 MNHEY, CDR2 SVGAGI. The CDR3 consists of 14 residues. CDR3 coding DNA: TGTGCCAGCATCGGGGGGTTAAACAATCAGCCCCAGCATTTT. Its translation: CASIGGLNNQPQHF.

The J gene is TRBJ1-1, the V gene TRBV28, with 7 bases matching TRBD1. CDR1 and CDR2 (germline): MDHEN, SYDVKM. The CDR3 length is 14 residues. V was clipped by 11 bases and J by 0 bases; unmatched bases: 9. The CDR3 nucleotides read TGTGCCGTCGAAGGGGGCCCCTTGAACACTGAAGCTTTCTTT. This translates into CAVEGGPLNTEAFF.